The 18 T cell receptor beta chains below come from one sample, sequenced in a study of siplizumab effects on memory and regulatory T cells. Some clones are missing from TCRdb's copy, which holds only in-frame ones; the method was immunoSEQ multiplex PCR. Seen here are tens of thousands of clones, approximately 88% observed once, and the top ten hold 1.7%. The specimen sequenced was Tregs sorted from blood. The receptors come from a human donor in good health.

This chain links TRBV6-5 with TRBJ2-7; 9 positions match TRBD2. With 7 bases clipped from V and 2 bases from J, the junction kept 3 bases outside the gene matches. The CDR3 has 13 amino acids. Germline assignment: CDR1 MNHEY and CDR2 SVGAGI. CDR3 in amino acids: CASTGTSTYEQYF. In DNA, the CDR3 is TGTGCCAGCACCGGGACTAGCACCTACGAGCAGTACTTC.

This chain uses TRBV19 with TRBJ2-3; TRBD1 or TRBD2 may be the D gene (5 bases each). V lost 7 bases and J 1 base, leaving 15 bases between the germline ends. The germline V gene has CDR1 LNHDA and CDR2 SQIVND (reference sequence). The CDR3 spans 15 residues. In nucleotides, the CDR3 is TGTGCCAGTACAAAAAGGGACGGTCGCACAGATACGCAGTATTTT. Translated, it gives CASTKRDGRTDTQYF.

The chain links TRBV28 to TRBJ2-7, with 12 bases fitting TRBD2. V dropped 6 bases and J dropped 5; count of bases not matched to a gene: 8. This CDR3 has 15 amino acids. Germline V gene sequence: CDR1 MDHEN, CDR2 SYDVKM. The CDR3 is CASSPTSGSNHEQYF. As DNA, the CDR3 is TGTGCCAGCAGCCCGACTAGCGGGAGTAACCACGAGCAGTACTTC.

The gene calls are TRBV18 and TRBJ2-1; 9 bases are shared with TRBD2. CDR1 and CDR2 from the germline V gene are KGHSH and LQKENI. Losses at the gene ends were 3 bases for V and 6 bases for J; bases not matched to a gene: 6. CDR3 length equals 15 residues. The DNA for the CDR3 is TGTGCCAGCTCACCCCTCAGCGGGAGGTTCAATGAGCAGTTCTTC. Amino acid sequence: CASSPLSGRFNEQFF. Combining the CDR3 with reference TRBV18 and TRBJ2-1 gives the whole variable domain NAGVMQNPRHLVRRRGQEARLRCSPMKGHSHVYWYRQLPEEGLKFMVYLQKENIIDESGMPKERFSAEFPKEGPSILRIQQVVRGDSAAYFCASSPLSGRFNEQFFGPGTRLTVL.

The chain uses TRBV27 and TRBJ2-3; D is unclear. Trimming pared 3 bases from V and 7 bases from J, leaving 14 bases between. CDR3 length equals 14 residues. Per germline, CDR1 MNHEY and CDR2 SMNVEV (reference sequence). In nucleotides, the CDR3 is TGTGCCAGCAGTTTTGGTCCTCCCATAAATACGCAGTATTTT. Translated, it gives CASSFGPPINTQYF.

V gene TRBV9 combines with J gene TRBJ1-5; D call uncertain. The CDR3 runs 15 residues. Trimming removed 3 bases from V and 0 bases from J, with 10 bases in between. The V gene's germline CDR1 is SGDLS and CDR2 YYNGEE. This chain's CDR3 is CASSDRPNSNQPQHF. The CDR3 coding sequence is TGTGCCAGCAGCGATCGACCGAATAGCAATCAGCCCCAGCATTTT.

The V gene is TRBV11-2, the J gene TRBJ1-1; D is unclear. Between the trimmed V and J ends, which lost 1 base and 0 bases, there was a span of 6 bases. The CDR3 loop spans 14 amino acids. The germline V gene has CDR1 SGHAT and CDR2 FQNNGV. CDR3 sequence: CASSLGVLNTEAFF. The CDR3 bases are TGTGCCAGCAGCTTAGGAGTATTGAACACTGAAGCTTTCTTT.

The J gene is TRBJ2-7, the V gene TRBV7-2; TRBD2 matches 14 bases. V shed 3 bases and J 7 bases; nucleotides not matched to a gene: 5. Germline lookup yields CDR1 SGHTA and CDR2 FQGNSA. The CDR3 is 15 amino acids. CDR3 nucleotides: TGTGCCAGCAGCTTCCAGACTAGCGGGAGGGGTGAGCAGTACTTC. Protein product: CASSFQTSGRGEQYF.

The chain recombines TRBV30 with TRBJ1-1; 12 bases align to TRBD1. The CDR3 spans 17 residues. Germline CDR1 GTSNPN, CDR2 SVGIG (reference sequence). The CDR3 DNA sequence: TGTGCGACTACCCCGGGACAGGGGGCGCTTATGAACACTGAAGCTTTCTTT. Its protein is CATTPGQGALMNTEAFF.

The chain joins TRBV5-1 to TRBJ2-5; 7 bases agree with TRBD1. Germline CDR1 reads SGHRS; CDR2 reads YFSETQ. The CDR3 is 16 residues long. After removal of 0 bases from V and 2 bases from J, the junction contained 7 bases not matched to a gene. Written as DNA, the CDR3 is TGCGCCAGCAGCTTGGCCGGGCAGGGGGTTCAAGAGACCCAGTACTTC. This translates into CASSLAGQGVQETQYF. Variable domain in full (rest from reference TRBV5-1 and TRBJ2-5): KAGVTQTPRYLIKTRGQQVTLSCSPISGHRSVSWYQQTPGQGLQFLFEYFSETQRNKGNFPGRFSGRQFSNSRSEMNVSTLELGDSALYLCASSLAGQGVQETQYFGPGTRLLVL.

The chain links TRBV2 to TRBJ2-5; 8 nucleotides agree with TRBD2. V dropped 4 bases and J dropped 5; count of bases not matched to a gene: 9. This CDR3 is built from 15 residues. From germline, CDR1 is SNHLY and CDR2 FYNNEI. The CDR3 region is CASSARLAGEETQYF. The CDR3, as DNA: TGTGCCAGCAGTGCGCGGCTAGCGGGCGAGGAGACCCAGTACTTC.

On this clone: This sample includes further DNA sequences coding for the same CDR3. This chain uses TRBV7-2 with TRBJ2-3, with D hard to call. Germline V lookup: CDR1 SGHTA, CDR2 FQGNSA. The CDR3 spans 16 residues. Trimming removed 3 bases from V and 0 bases from J, with 13 bases in between. CDR3 protein: CASSFSLSASTDTQYF. The CDR3 nucleotides are TGTGCCAGCAGCTTCTCCCTTTCCGCTAGCACAGATACGCAGTATTTT.

The J gene is TRBJ1-4, the V gene TRBV5-5, with no clear D. The CDR3 is 20 amino acids. Germline V gene data show CDR1 as SGHKS and CDR2 as YYEKEE (reference sequence). Between the trimmed V and J ends, which lost 0 bases and 0 bases, there was a span of 21 bases. The CDR3 is CASSLEKEGYPKATNEKLFF. CDR3 nucleotides: TGTGCCAGCAGCTTGGAGAAGGAGGGCTACCCTAAAGCAACTAATGAAAAACTGTTTTTT.

The CDR3 protein is CATRQGGHEQYF. CDR3 bases: TGTGCCACCAGACAGGGGGGCCACGAGCAGTACTTC. The chain employs TRBV2 and TRBJ2-7; 9 positions match TRBD1. The CDR3 contains 12 residues. Germline assignment: CDR1 SNHLY and CDR2 FYNNEI. V was pared by 10 bases and J by 5 bases, with 6 bases of the junction left unmatched.

The V gene is TRBV21-1, the J gene TRBJ1-3. TRBV21-1 is a pseudogene locus. This CDR3 has 14 residues. CDR3 sequence reads: CASSPGFSGNTIYF. Written as DNA, the CDR3 is TGTGCCAGCAGCCCCGGCTTCTCTGGAAACACCATATATTTT.

The chain links TRBV19 to TRBJ2-5; TRBD2 matches 15 bases. The CDR3 length is 16 residues. Germline CDR1 reads LNHDA; CDR2 reads SQIVND (reference sequence). V lost 3 bases to trimming and J lost 5 bases; unmatched junction nucleotides: 4. In nucleotides, the CDR3 is TGTGCCAGTAGTATGGGACTAGCGGGAGGATTTGAGACCCAGTACTTC. Its protein is CASSMGLAGGFETQYF.

The chain uses TRBV28 and TRBJ2-2; D not certain. This CDR3 has 15 residues. Germline-derived CDR1 and CDR2 are MDHEN and SYDVKM. The CDR3 loop is CAIKAPPGGAGELFF. The DNA for the CDR3 is TGTGCGATAAAGGCCCCGCCCGGCGGCGCCGGGGAGCTGTTTTTT.

This clone has a single count. This chain links TRBV11-2 with TRBJ2-3; weak D call: TRBD2 (7 bases). The germline V gene encodes CDR1 SGHAT and CDR2 FQNNGV. The length of the CDR3 is 17 residues. V was cut by 5 bases and J by 1 base, with 19 bases left in between. Here the CDR3 reads CASSISPGGRGTDTQYF. The CDR3 DNA sequence: TGTGCCAGCAGCATCTCCCCCGGGGGGCGCGGCACAGATACGCAGTATTTT.